The 17 T cell receptor beta chains below all came from one sample that was sequenced in a study of graft-versus-host responses after intestinal transplantation. Measured with immunoSEQ multiplex PCR; TCRdb has only the in-frame clones, and not every one. The sample has some 88,000 clones; more than 85% are singletons. Their specific antigens are unknown. Sample: unstimulated CD8+ T cells sorted from spleen or lymph node cells, taken before intestinal transplant. The receptors come from a human donor who received an intestinal transplant.

The rearrangement links TRBV29-1 to TRBJ2-1; 7 bases map to TRBD1. The CDR3 consists of 15 residues. V was clipped by 6 bases and J by 2 bases; unmatched bases: 10. In germline, CDR1 is SQVTM, CDR2 ANQGSEA. DNA of the CDR3: TGCAGCGTCTTCGGAACAGGGGAAACCTACAATGAGCAGTTCTTC. Protein sequence: CSVFGTGETYNEQFF.

The chain employs TRBV15 and TRBJ1-1, with TRBD1 identical over 8 bases. CDR1 and CDR2 from the germline V gene are LNHNV and YYDKDF (reference sequence). Trimming at V came to 5 bases and at J to 5 bases, leaving 7 bases not matched to a gene. The CDR3 length is 14 residues. The DNA for the CDR3 is TGTGCCACCAGCCCCGACAGGGGAGGAACTGAAGCTTTCTTT. This sequence encodes CATSPDRGGTEAFF.

The rearrangement uses TRBV4-3 and TRBJ2-7; D gene ambiguous. CDR1 and CDR2 (germline): LGHNA, YSLEER. The CDR3 sequence is 15 residues long. V lost 4 bases and J 3 bases, leaving 16 bases between the germline ends. The CDR3 DNA is TGCGCCAGCAGCCCGTCAGACGGAGCCCTCTACGAGCAGTACTTC. It specifies CASSPSDGALYEQYF.

This chain links TRBV7-2 with TRBJ2-1, with 7 bases fitting TRBD2. Losses at the gene ends were 1 base for V and 3 bases for J; bases not matched to a gene: 6. Germline assignment: CDR1 SGHTA and CDR2 FQGNSA. The CDR3 is 16 amino acids. CDR3 sequence (DNA): TGTGCCAGCAGCTTAGTAGGTAGCGGGCGCTACAATGAGCAGTTCTTC. This translates into CASSLVGSGRYNEQFF.

V gene TRBV19 combines with J gene TRBJ2-3, with TRBD2 matching over 12 bases. V lost 1 base to trimming and J lost 7 bases; unmatched junction nucleotides: 3. The CDR3 loop spans 15 amino acids. Germline CDR1 reads LNHDA; CDR2 reads SQIVND (reference sequence). The CDR3 loop is CASSIGLAGGNTQYF. The CDR3 DNA sequence: TGTGCCAGTAGTATAGGTCTAGCGGGGGGGAATACGCAGTATTTT.

The rearrangement links TRBV7-2 to TRBJ1-2; no reliable D call. The V and J ends lost 2 bases and 5 bases respectively, with 18 bases between them. This CDR3 is 16 amino acids long. CDR1 SGHTA and CDR2 FQGNSA come from the germline V gene. The CDR3 DNA reads as TGTGCCAGCAGCTTAACAACTACCGGGAGTTTATATGGCTACACCTTC. Protein product: CASSLTTTGSLYGYTF.

The chain has TRBV27 and TRBJ2-3; a weak D match, TRBD1 (5 bases). CDR1 MNHEY and CDR2 SMNVEV come from the germline V gene (reference sequence). This CDR3 comprises 15 residues. The V end was cut by 3 bases, the J end by 0 bases, with 10 bases between. CDR3 residues: CASSLTEGSTDTQYF. The CDR3 nucleotides read TGTGCCAGCAGTTTGACAGAAGGTAGCACAGATACGCAGTATTTT.

The rearrangement links TRBV4-3 to TRBJ2-3, with TRBD2 matching 11 bases. Germline-derived CDR1 and CDR2 are LGHNA and YSLEER. Germline trimming cut 6 bases from V and 1 base from J; bases unmatched to any gene: 3. The CDR3 extends over 15 amino acids. CDR3 nucleotides: TGCGCCAGCAGTCCACTAGCGGGGGGCACAGATACGCAGTATTTT. Protein sequence: CASSPLAGGTDTQYF.

This chain uses TRBV4-3 with TRBJ2-7; D might be TRBD1 (6 bases). Looked up from germline, CDR1 is LGHNA and CDR2 is YSLEER. The CDR3 spans 15 residues. V was shortened by 0 bases and J by 0 bases, with 9 bases between the two germline ends. CDR3 residues: CASSQESDSSYEQYF. In DNA form, the CDR3 reads TGCGCCAGCAGCCAAGAGTCGGACAGCTCCTACGAGCAGTACTTC.

For the CDR3, the DNA is TGTGCCAGCAGCTTAGAGATAGAGACAGGACGCACCGGGGAGCTGTTTTTT. Amino acids: CASSLEIETGRTGELFF. This chain links TRBV7-8 with TRBJ2-2, with a tentative D call TRBD1 (6 bases). The germline V and J ends were trimmed by 1 base and 4 bases, with 16 bases remaining between them. This CDR3 comprises 17 residues. Germline CDR1 is SGHVS and CDR2 is FQNEAQ.

The chain links TRBV19 to TRBJ2-7, with TRBD2 matching 8 bases. The CDR3 consists of 14 residues. Germline V lookup: CDR1 LNHDA, CDR2 SQIVND (reference sequence). Trimming took 8 bases from V and 3 from J; bases not matched to a gene: 9. The CDR3 sequence: CASQPSGGFYEQYF. The CDR3 DNA reads TGTGCCAGTCAACCGAGCGGGGGTTTCTACGAGCAGTACTTC.

This clone came up once. This sequence joins TRBV7-9 and TRBJ2-1; possible D gene TRBD2, 6 bases. Germline V gives CDR1 SEHNR, CDR2 FQNEAQ (reference sequence). Trimming pared 6 bases from V and 3 bases from J, leaving 27 bases between. CDR3 length equals 19 residues. CDR3 loop: CASSSNNYGTHGGYNEQFF. The DNA of the CDR3 is TGTGCCAGCAGTTCCAATAACTATGGAACTCACGGGGGCTACAATGAGCAGTTCTTC.

The genes are TRBV13 and TRBJ2-3; D gene unclear. The germline V gene encodes CDR1 PRHDT and CDR2 FYEKMQ (reference sequence). CDR3 length: 12 residues. Between the trimmed V and J ends, which lost 4 bases and 6 bases, there was a span of 8 bases. CDR3 loop: CASSSGLDTQYF. In DNA, the CDR3 is TGTGCCAGCAGCTCTGGCCTGGATACGCAGTATTTT.

The genes are TRBV5-4 and TRBJ2-1; 11 bases map to TRBD2. The J segment lost 4 bases and the V segment lost 3 bases, leaving 6 bases of the junction unmatched. The CDR3 runs to 16 residues. From germline, CDR1 is SGHNT and CDR2 YYREEE (reference sequence). The CDR3 DNA reads TGTGCCAGCAGCTACCCGGGACTAGCGGAATACAATGAGCAGTTCTTC. Translating it yields CASSYPGLAEYNEQFF. The full variable domain, with the rest looked up from reference TRBV5-4 and TRBJ2-1, is ETGVTQSPTHLIKTRGQQVTLRCSSQSGHNTVSWYQQALGQGPQFIFQYYREEENGRGNFPPRFSGLQFPNYSSELNVNALELDDSALYLCASSYPGLAEYNEQFFGPGTRLTVL.

The chain uses TRBV4-3 and TRBJ2-3, with 13 bases that match TRBD2. The length of the CDR3 is 17 residues. Unmatched junction bases numbered 6, after V lost 3 bases and J lost 3 bases. Per germline, CDR1 LGHNA and CDR2 YSLEER. Here the CDR3 reads CASSQDVTSGGTDTQYF. The CDR3 DNA reads TGCGCCAGCAGCCAGGATGTGACTAGCGGGGGGACAGATACGCAGTATTTT.

This clone occurred once. This chain links TRBV5-1 with TRBJ2-5, with no clear D. Trimming stripped 0 bases from V and 5 bases from J, with 17 bases between. The CDR3 covers 16 residues. Germline loops: CDR1 SGHRS, CDR2 YFSETQ. The CDR3 region is CASSLDGYALGETQYF. The CDR3 bases are TGCGCCAGCAGCTTGGACGGGTACGCCCTTGGGGAGACCCAGTACTTC.

This chain links TRBV27 with TRBJ1-5; TRBD1 might be the D (5 bases). Germline values: CDR1 MNHEY, CDR2 SMNVEV (reference sequence). V lost 3 bases, J lost 7 bases, and 13 bases lay in between. This CDR3 contains 14 residues. The CDR3 sequence is CASSFRGAGQPQHF. The CDR3, as DNA: TGTGCCAGCAGTTTTAGGGGAGCGGGACAGCCCCAGCATTTT.